Each of the 26 T cell receptor beta chains below was sequenced from the same sample in a study of OX40 agonist ivuxolimab in advanced cancers. TCRdb's table, derived via immunoSEQ multiplex PCR, lists solely in-frame clones and lacks some. The table records about 19,000 clones, 78% of them present only once. The material sequenced was CD4+ or CD8+ T cells sorted from blood, taken in a trial of the OX40 agonist ivuxolimab. The receptors were gathered from an adult with an advanced solid tumor such as melanoma, head and neck, liver or kidney cancer.

This clone came up a few times. This chain joins TRBV7-7 and TRBJ2-7, with D perhaps matching TRBD1 (5 bases). There are 15 residues in the CDR3. V was pared by 0 bases and J by 4 bases, with 13 bases between. Per the germline V gene, CDR1 is SSHAT and CDR2 is FNYEAQ (reference sequence). The CDR3 bases are TGTGCCAGCAGCTTAGCGCAAGGGGTTGGGTACGAGCAGTACTTC. Translation gives CASSLAQGVGYEQYF.

The chain recombines TRBV11-3 with TRBJ1-1; a weak D match, TRBD1 (5 bases). Germline lookup yields CDR1 SGHNT and CDR2 YENEEA. The V end lost 3 bases, the J end lost 4 bases, and 9 bases lay between the germline ends. The CDR3 has 13 residues. The CDR3, as DNA: TGTGCCAGCAGCTTGGGGACGGGCACTGAAGCTTTCTTT. This sequence encodes CASSLGTGTEAFF.

V gene TRBV27 combines with J gene TRBJ2-7; TRBD1 matches 7 bases. The germline gives CDR1 MNHEY, CDR2 SMNVEV (reference sequence). This CDR3 is 15 amino acids long. Losses at the gene ends were 8 bases for V and 2 bases for J; bases not matched to a gene: 12. CDR3 sequence: CASAPGDSPTYEQYF. CDR3 DNA sequence: TGTGCCAGCGCCCCCGGGGACAGCCCTACCTACGAGCAGTACTTC.

The rearrangement uses TRBV27 and TRBJ1-5; perhaps TRBD1 as D (5 bases). Trimming cost V 6 bases and J 2 bases, with 8 bases left between them. Germline-derived CDR1 and CDR2 are MNHEY and SMNVEV (reference sequence). The CDR3 has 13 amino acids. CDR3 loop: CASSREGNQPQHF. The DNA for the CDR3 is TGTGCCAGCAGCAGGGAAGGCAATCAGCCCCAGCATTTT.

Only a few counts were recorded for this clone. This chain uses TRBV5-1 with TRBJ2-7; 15 nucleotides agree with TRBD2. With V trimmed by 0 bases and J by 6 bases, 10 bases remained unmatched. The CDR3 runs to 18 residues. Germline loops: CDR1 SGHRS, CDR2 YFSETQ. This CDR3 is CASSLGQGSGLAGGEQYF. CDR3 DNA: TGCGCCAGCAGCTTGGGACAGGGGTCGGGACTAGCGGGAGGCGAGCAGTACTTC. The full variable domain, rest sourced from reference TRBV5-1 and TRBJ2-7, is KAGVTQTPRYLIKTRGQQVTLSCSPISGHRSVSWYQQTPGQGLQFLFEYFSETQRNKGNFPGRFSGRQFSNSRSEMNVSTLELGDSALYLCASSLGQGSGLAGGEQYFGPGTRLTVT.

V gene TRBV7-6 combines with J gene TRBJ1-4; tentative D call: TRBD1 (6 bases). V was pared by 1 base and J by 8 bases, with 11 bases between. Germline V CDR1 and CDR2: SGHVS, FNYEAQ. The CDR3 extends over 14 amino acids. The CDR3: CASSLGGLGEKLFF. The CDR3 bases are TGTGCCAGCAGCTTAGGGGGGCTAGGGGAAAAACTGTTTTTT.

The rearrangement uses TRBV15 and TRBJ1-5; D gene unclear. Germline V gene data show CDR1 as LNHNV and CDR2 as YYDKDF (reference sequence). The CDR3 contains 14 residues. V lost 0 bases and J 3 bases, leaving 6 bases between the germline ends. For the CDR3, the DNA is TGTGCCACCAGCAGAGATCCTAACAATCAGCCCCAGCATTTT. Protein: CATSRDPNNQPQHF.

This clone was observed a handful of times. The chain has TRBV2 and TRBJ2-7, with 8 bases identical to TRBD2. Germline V gives CDR1 SNHLY, CDR2 FYNNEI. This CDR3 region has 16 residues. The V segment lost 6 bases and the J segment 2 bases; nucleotides outside the gene matches: 12. This CDR3 reads CASSPGLGVGAYEQYF. DNA for the CDR3: TGTGCCAGCAGCCCGGGACTAGGGGTTGGGGCCTACGAGCAGTACTTC.

This chain links TRBV19 with TRBJ2-6; maybe TRBD1 (6 bases). The germline V gene encodes CDR1 LNHDA and CDR2 SQIVND (reference sequence). The CDR3 covers 17 residues. V lost 5 bases to trimming and J lost 0 bases, with 14 bases between them. CDR3 nucleotide sequence: TGTGCCAGTAGTCCGGGACAAGGTCTCTCTGGGGCCAACGTCCTGACTTTC. It yields the protein CASSPGQGLSGANVLTF.

This clone was counted between two and nine times. This chain uses TRBV7-9 with TRBJ2-7; 8 nucleotides match TRBD1. Germline CDR1 SEHNR, CDR2 FQNEAQ (reference sequence). The CDR3 has 17 amino acids. The J segment lost 2 bases and the V segment lost 1 base, leaving 10 bases of the junction unmatched. The DNA for the CDR3 is TGTGCCAGCAGCTTAGTAGGGGGACAGGACAGGGCCTACGAGCAGTACTTC. Protein product: CASSLVGGQDRAYEQYF.

The chain carries TRBV19 and TRBJ2-7; 11 bases are shared with TRBD2. The CDR3 runs to 13 residues. V gave up 5 bases and J gave up 4 bases; unmatched junction bases: 1. Germline assignment: CDR1 LNHDA and CDR2 SQIVND (reference sequence). The chain's CDR3 is CASSGTSGYEQYF. CDR3 bases: TGTGCCAGTAGTGGGACTAGCGGTTACGAGCAGTACTTC.

The chain links TRBV7-9 to TRBJ2-1; D unclear. The CDR3 length is 14 residues. Trimming shortened V by 4 bases and J by 6 bases, and 13 bases separated the two germline ends. Germline values: CDR1 SEHNR, CDR2 FQNEAQ (reference sequence). In DNA form, the CDR3 reads TGTGCCAGCAGCTCGCTGGGGAAGGGCAATGAGCAGTTCTTC. Protein product: CASSSLGKGNEQFF.

The V gene is TRBV19, the J gene TRBJ1-1; D remains ambiguous. The length of the CDR3 is 12 residues. Per the germline V gene, CDR1 is LNHDA and CDR2 is SQIVND (reference sequence). Trimming removed 1 base from V and 3 bases from J, with 3 bases in between. The CDR3 sequence is CASSIGYTEAFF. For the CDR3, the DNA is TGTGCCAGTAGTATAGGATACACTGAAGCTTTCTTT.

DNA for the CDR3: TGTGCCAGCTCACCACTCAAAGGCCACAATGAGCAGTTCTTC. Residues: CASSPLKGHNEQFF. The V and J genes are TRBV18 and TRBJ2-1; D is undetermined. V was trimmed by 1 base and J by 5 bases, leaving 9 bases between them. There are 14 residues in the CDR3. CDR1 KGHSH and CDR2 LQKENI come from the germline V gene. Full variable domain (rest looked up from reference TRBV18 and TRBJ2-1): NAGVMQNPRHLVRRRGQEARLRCSPMKGHSHVYWYRQLPEEGLKFMVYLQKENIIDESGMPKERFSAEFPKEGPSILRIQQVVRGDSAAYFCASSPLKGHNEQFFGPGTRLTVL.

J is TRBJ2-5 and V is TRBV5-6, with D possibly matching TRBD1 (5 bases). The V end was cut by 4 bases, the J end by 5 bases, with 18 bases between. CDR3 length: 15 amino acids. Per the germline V gene, CDR1 is SGHDT and CDR2 is YYEEEE. The CDR3 DNA sequence: TGTGCCAGCAGCGCCTGGACACTCGGTGGGGAGACCCAGTACTTC. Protein: CASSAWTLGGETQYF.

This chain joins TRBV7-9 and TRBJ2-1, with TRBD2 matching over 7 bases. From germline, CDR1 is SEHNR and CDR2 FQNEAQ (reference sequence). V lost 5 bases and J lost 6; bases outside the gene matches: 4. The CDR3 has 13 residues. In DNA, the CDR3 is TGTGCCAGCAGCCTGACTAGCTCCAATGAGCAGTTCTTC. As protein: CASSLTSSNEQFF.

This chain links TRBV27 with TRBJ2-7; TRBD1 or TRBD2 may be the D gene (5 bases each). Trimming left V 2 bases short and J 7 bases short, with 18 bases between. CDR1 and CDR2 from the germline V gene are MNHEY and SMNVEV (reference sequence). The CDR3 has 15 amino acids. The CDR3 spells CASSLLGVPSREQYF. CDR3 nucleotides: TGTGCCAGCAGTTTACTGGGGGTTCCTAGTCGAGAGCAGTACTTC.

The V call is TRBV7-8, the J call TRBJ1-4; 7 bases are shared with TRBD1. The junction had 7 bases not matched to a gene; V was cut back by 5 bases and J by 4 bases. CDR3 size: 15 residues. The germline V gene has CDR1 SGHVS and CDR2 FQNEAQ. CDR3 sequence: CASSPEGGHNEKLFF. The CDR3 region has the DNA TGTGCCAGCAGCCCTGAAGGGGGCCATAATGAAAAACTGTTTTTT.

This rearrangement joins TRBV25-1 to TRBJ1-2; D gene ambiguous. This CDR3 spans 13 amino acids. V was trimmed by 1 base and J by 3 bases, leaving 6 bases between them. CDR1 and CDR2 from the germline V gene are MGHDK and SYGVNS. The CDR3 is CASSEWRDYGYTF. The CDR3 DNA follows: TGTGCCAGCAGTGAATGGAGGGACTATGGCTACACCTTC.

This chain connects TRBV5-5 to TRBJ1-1, with D uncertain. The germline V gene has CDR1 SGHKS and CDR2 YYEKEE (reference sequence). CDR3 size: 13 residues. Deletions cut 0 bases from V and 2 bases from J, with 5 bases between. Written as DNA, the CDR3 is TGTGCCAGCAGCTTGGACGTTAACACTGAAGCTTTCTTT. This encodes CASSLDVNTEAFF.

The chain combines TRBV18 with TRBJ2-1; D remains unclear. Germline V gene data show CDR1 as KGHSH and CDR2 as LQKENI. The CDR3 is made up of 13 amino acids. Trimming stripped 5 bases from V and 5 bases from J, with 10 bases between. The CDR3 reads CASSKGFHNEQFF. In nucleotides, the CDR3 is TGTGCCAGCTCAAAAGGATTTCACAATGAGCAGTTCTTC.

The gene calls are TRBV9 and TRBJ2-7, with D perhaps matching TRBD2 (6 bases). The germline V and J ends were trimmed by 4 bases and 0 bases, with 14 bases remaining between them. In germline, CDR1 is SGDLS, CDR2 YYNGEE. The CDR3 sequence is 15 residues long. The CDR3 sequence: CASSHGASDSYEQYF. The CDR3 DNA is TGTGCCAGCAGCCACGGGGCTAGCGACTCCTACGAGCAGTACTTC. Together with reference TRBV9 and TRBJ2-7, the CDR3 gives the full variable domain: DSGVTQTPKHLITATGQRVTLRCSPRSGDLSVYWYQQSLDQGLQFLIQYYNGEERAKGNILERFSAQQFPDLHSELNLSSLELGDSALYFCASSHGASDSYEQYFGPGTRLTVT.

This clone has more than one count but fewer than ten. This chain links TRBV5-6 with TRBJ2-1, with TRBD2 matching over 7 bases. The J segment lost 9 bases and the V segment lost 4 bases, leaving 7 bases of the junction unmatched. CDR1 is SGHDT, CDR2 YYEEEE, per germline. This CDR3 comprises 13 residues. CDR3 bases: TGTGCCAGCAGCATGACTAGCTCGAGTGAGCAGTTCTTC. It is translated as CASSMTSSSEQFF.

The rearrangement links TRBV28 to TRBJ2-7; either TRBD1 or TRBD2 may supply D (5 bases each). CDR3 size: 17 residues. Per germline, CDR1 MDHEN and CDR2 SYDVKM. The V end was cut by 2 bases, the J end by 0 bases, with 17 bases between. The CDR3 DNA sequence: TGTGCCAGCAGTTTAAACCCGGACGAGGGGAGCTCCTACGAGCAGTACTTC. It specifies CASSLNPDEGSSYEQYF.

The V call is TRBV4-1, the J call TRBJ2-7; TRBD2 is a possible D gene (5 bases). Germline loops: CDR1 MGHRA, CDR2 YSYEKL. The length of the CDR3 is 16 residues. The germline V and J ends were trimmed by 0 bases and 4 bases, with 16 bases remaining between them. DNA for the CDR3: TGCGCCAGCAGCCAAGAGTCAGCTTTATCGGGGTACGAGCAGTACTTC. As protein: CASSQESALSGYEQYF.

This clone was recorded a few times. The rearrangement links TRBV6-5 to TRBJ1-1; perhaps TRBD1 as D (6 bases). Per the germline V gene, CDR1 is MNHEY and CDR2 is SVGAGI. The CDR3 runs 12 residues. Trimming removed 2 bases from V and 10 bases from J, with 11 bases in between. CDR3 DNA sequence: TGTGCCAGCAGTTACCCAAGGGGGGTAGCTTTCTTT. Translating gives CASSYPRGVAFF.